This record concerns one T cell receptor beta chain sequence. Its specificity is unknown. These data come from a study of cytomegalovirus exposure and HLA in healthy donors. As for the study in general: Assignment to the Caucasian-associated ancestry cluster applied to more than 75% of the approximately 400 genotyped donors. Overall study results and limits: A later analysis reportedly found that, within productive TCRs, an Asian-associated ancestry cluster had fewer N-insertions than the mean observed across the roughly 610 donors. HLA allele associations emerged for about 18,000 TCR beta sequences in a later analysis, at 0.05 false discovery rate.

60 Vbeta and 13 Jbeta primers were used in PCR. The protocol was immunoSEQ multiplex PCR, while the TCRdb copy is restricted to in-frame clones and leaves out a portion. The sample has about 270,000 clones; about 66% are singletons. This CDR3 region has 15 residues. V was shortened by 3 bases and J by 3 bases, with 13 bases between the two germline ends. Germline V CDR1 and CDR2: LNHDA, SQIVND (reference sequence). The gene calls are TRBV19 and TRBJ2-3; D might be TRBD2 (6 bases). This sequence originates from a female donor in good health and CMV-seronegative. Sequenced material: PBMCs. The CDR3 loop is CASSIRGGRTDTQYF. CDR3 DNA sequence: TGTGCCAGTAGTATTCGGGGAGGAAGAACAGATACGCAGTATTTT. Full variable domain (rest looked up from reference TRBV19 and TRBJ2-3): DGGITQSPKYLFRKEGQNVTLSCEQNLNHDAMYWYRQDPGQGLRLIYYSQIVNDFQKGDIAEGYSVSREKKESFPLTVTSAQKNPTAFYLCASSIRGGRTDTQYFGPGTRLTVL.